One sample yielded the 32 T cell receptor beta chains listed below, sequenced in a study of CD8 T cells in ankylosing spondylitis. Findings and caveats of the study: Ankylosing spondylitis blood appeared to carry a characteristic TCR beta motif of roughly eight highly homologous variants.

These receptors' targets are unknown. MiXCR was run by TCRdb on the 5' RACE reads, yielding one entry per CDR3 protein. The sample yields fewer than 450,000 distinct CDR3 sequences, about a sixth seen once. Specimen: blood, either unsorted or a sorted T cell fraction (not recorded which). The source of these receptors is a male donor with ankylosing spondylitis.

The chain joins TRBV20-1 to TRBJ2-1; no reliable D call. V was clipped by 5 bases and J by 1 base, with 15 bases between them. The germline V gene encodes CDR1 DFQATT and CDR2 SNEGSKA (reference sequence). This CDR3 is built from 15 residues. The CDR3 nucleotides are TGCAGTGCTCCCAGTCTTGGGCAGTCCTACAATGAGCAGTTCTTC. Its translation is CSAPSLGQSYNEQFF.

This clonotype was counted only a few times. The chain uses TRBV20-1 and TRBJ1-2, with D unresolved. Trimming left V 0 bases short and J 4 bases short, with 9 bases between. Germline CDR1 and CDR2: DFQATT and SNEGSKA (reference sequence). This CDR3 has 13 residues. The CDR3 DNA is TGCAGTGCTAGAGATCTCCGCCCCTATGGCTACACCTTC. Protein product: CSARDLRPYGYTF.

Here the CDR3 reads CATSRQRYGETSGNTIYF. For the CDR3, the DNA is TGTGCCACCAGCAGACAACGATACGGTGAGACCTCTGGAAACACCATATATTTT. The chain uses TRBV15 and TRBJ1-3; D unclear. There are 18 residues in the CDR3. V dropped 2 bases and J dropped 0 bases, with 17 bases sitting between them. Germline V gives CDR1 LNHNV, CDR2 YYDKDF (reference sequence).

This rearrangement joins TRBV7-2 to TRBJ2-7; possible D gene TRBD2, 5 bases. The V end lost 3 bases, the J end lost 7 bases, and 13 bases lay between the germline ends. The CDR3 sequence is 13 residues long. Germline V gives CDR1 SGHTA, CDR2 FQGNSA. The CDR3 region has the DNA TGTGCCAGCAGCTTTGACAAGCCGGGGGAGCAGTACTTC. As protein: CASSFDKPGEQYF.

The J gene is TRBJ2-1, the V gene TRBV12-3 or TRBV12-4; possible D gene TRBD1, 6 bases. The V end was cut by 8 bases, the J end by 6 bases, with 8 bases between. The CDR3 spans 11 residues. The CDR3 coding sequence is TGTGCCAGCCAAGGGGGCAATGAGCAGTTCTTC. This translates into CASQGGNEQFF.

This clonotype showed up many times. This chain uses TRBV5-1 with TRBJ2-1; TRBD2 matches at 7 bases. Germline CDR1 and CDR2: SGHRS and YFSETQ. CDR3 length: 16 amino acids. Trimming took 4 bases from V and 7 from J; bases not matched to a gene: 14. DNA of the CDR3: TGCGCCAGCAGCGACCGGGGAGGGGCGAGTACGAATGAGCAGTTCTTC. This gives the protein CASSDRGGASTNEQFF.

V usage is TRBV5-1 and J usage is TRBJ1-1; D perhaps matches TRBD1 (5 bases). Per the germline V gene, CDR1 is SGHRS and CDR2 is YFSETQ. Trimming pared 4 bases from V and 5 bases from J, leaving 12 bases between. The CDR3 spans 13 residues. The DNA of the CDR3 is TGCGCCAGCAGCATAGCAGGGAAAACTGAAGCTTTCTTT. It yields the protein CASSIAGKTEAFF.

This chain links TRBV18 with TRBJ2-7, with 8 bases that match TRBD1. CDR1 and CDR2 (germline): KGHSH, LQKENI. The junction had 5 bases not matched to a gene; V was cut back by 4 bases and J by 3 bases. CDR3 length: 14 residues. CDR3 protein: CASSLDRVNYEQYF. The CDR3, as DNA: TGTGCCAGCTCACTGGACAGGGTCAACTACGAGCAGTACTTC. Complete variable domain (other parts from reference TRBV18 and TRBJ2-7): NAGVMQNPRHLVRRRGQEARLRCSPMKGHSHVYWYRQLPEEGLKFMVYLQKENIIDESGMPKERFSAEFPKEGPSILRIQQVVRGDSAAYFCASSLDRVNYEQYFGPGTRLTVT.

In this sample, this clonotype turned up many times. This chain joins TRBV20-1 and TRBJ2-1, with TRBD2 matching 9 bases. V was clipped by 6 bases and J by 7 bases; unmatched bases: 13. The CDR3 covers 15 residues. The germline CDR1 and CDR2 sequences are DFQATT and SNEGSKA (reference sequence). CDR3 in amino acids: CSARVAGATGNEQFF. In DNA form, the CDR3 reads TGCAGTGCCAGGGTAGCGGGGGCCACAGGGAATGAGCAGTTCTTC.

The chain joins TRBV5-1 to TRBJ1-3; D is perhaps TRBD1 (6 bases). Germline V CDR1 and CDR2: SGHRS, YFSETQ. The CDR3 is made up of 15 amino acids. V gave up 0 bases and J gave up 7 bases, with 14 bases separating them. This CDR3 is CASSLDPGAGNTIYF. The CDR3 DNA reads TGCGCCAGCAGCTTGGACCCGGGGGCCGGTAACACCATATATTTT.

This clonotype was found a few times. The rearrangement joins TRBV2 to TRBJ1-2, with D possibly TRBD1 on 5 matching bases. The CDR3 has 13 residues. Germline V gene lookup returns CDR1 SNHLY and CDR2 FYNNEI. Trimming removed 6 bases at V and 2 bases at J, with 10 bases between. CDR3 bases: TGTGCCAGCAGACAGGCCCAGAACTATGGCTACACCTTC. Its protein product is CASRQAQNYGYTF.

Many counts were recorded for this clonotype. This chain joins TRBV15 and TRBJ2-5; 7 bases map to TRBD2. Trimming removed 0 bases from V and 4 bases from J; junction bases left unmatched: 8. The CDR3 runs to 16 residues. Germline V CDR1 and CDR2: LNHNV, YYDKDF (reference sequence). CDR3 coding DNA: TGTGCCACCAGCAGAGATGAGGCTAGCGGTACAGAGACCCAGTACTTC. Translated, it gives CATSRDEASGTETQYF.

As regards this clonotype: A read error may explain this, as a much larger clone is one base away. V is TRBV12-3 or TRBV12-4 and J is TRBJ2-1, with 7 bases lining up with TRBD2. This CDR3 has 17 residues. The J segment lost 4 bases and the V segment lost 4 bases, leaving 13 bases of the junction unmatched. The CDR3 region is CASSSPPGLSGYNEQFF. As DNA, the CDR3 is TGTGCCAGCAGTTCCCCACCGGGACTATCGGGGTACAATGAGCAGTTCTTC.

V is TRBV11-2 and J is TRBJ2-7; 7 nucleotides line up with TRBD2. The junction had 7 bases not matched to a gene; V was cut back by 2 bases and J by 3 bases. In germline, CDR1 is SGHAT, CDR2 FQNNGV. This CDR3 comprises 15 residues. DNA for the CDR3: TGTGCCAGCAGCTTAAACCGGGGGGACCACTACGAGCAGTACTTC. Translation gives CASSLNRGDHYEQYF.

The chain couples TRBV20-1 to TRBJ2-5; 9 nucleotides agree with TRBD1. This CDR3 spans 15 amino acids. Germline values: CDR1 DFQATT, CDR2 SNEGSKA (reference sequence). The trim removed 6 bases at V and 4 bases at J, leaving 12 bases unmatched. The CDR3 is CSARPRDRVGETQYF. The CDR3 DNA reads TGCAGTGCAAGACCCCGGGACAGGGTAGGAGAGACCCAGTACTTC.

This clonotype has more than one count but fewer than ten. The genes are TRBV30 and TRBJ1-6; D is unresolved. V was shortened by 2 bases and J by 7 bases, with 6 bases between the two germline ends. CDR1 and CDR2 from the germline V gene are GTSNPN and SVGIG (reference sequence). This CDR3 is 12 amino acids long. The CDR3 reads CAWSRKNSPLHF. The DNA of the CDR3 is TGTGCCTGGAGTAGGAAGAATTCACCCCTCCACTTT.

This clonotype has just a few counts. The chain joins TRBV2 to TRBJ2-7; the match to TRBD1 covers 8 bases. CDR3 length equals 14 residues. Trimming cost V 6 bases and J 1 base; bases outside gene matches: 5. Germline CDR1 and CDR2: SNHLY and FYNNEI. The CDR3 loop reads CASRIDRGSYEQYF. CDR3 nucleotide sequence: TGTGCCAGCAGAATCGACAGGGGTTCCTACGAGCAGTACTTC.

This rearrangement joins TRBV11-3 to TRBJ1-2, with a possible D match to TRBD1 (5 bases). With 4 bases removed from V and 2 bases from J, the gap between germline ends came to 20 bases. Germline V CDR1 and CDR2: SGHNT, YENEEA. The CDR3 runs 17 residues. The CDR3 spells CASSSSSRQSENYGYTF. DNA for the CDR3: TGTGCCAGCAGCTCCTCTTCCCGACAGAGCGAAAACTATGGCTACACCTTC.

V usage is TRBV11-2 and J usage is TRBJ2-1; D may correspond to TRBD1 or TRBD2 (5 bases each). CDR1 and CDR2 (germline): SGHAT, FQNNGV. Trimming took off 4 bases at V and 4 bases at J, with 14 bases between the two ends. This CDR3 contains 15 residues. The CDR3 spells CASSSRDPTYNEQFF. The CDR3 DNA reads as TGTGCCAGCAGCTCCCGGGACCCCACATACAATGAGCAGTTCTTC.

This clonotype was seen only a few times. The V call is TRBV4-2, the J call TRBJ2-1, with TRBD2 identical over 12 bases. The V gene's germline CDR1 is LGHNA and CDR2 YNFKEQ. The CDR3 has 14 residues. V lost 5 bases to trimming and J lost 10 bases; unmatched junction nucleotides: 6. The CDR3 sequence: CASSAGLAGGEQFF. The CDR3 DNA is TGTGCCAGCAGCGCGGGACTAGCGGGTGGGGAGCAGTTCTTC.

This clonotype was counted only a few times. CDR3 in amino acids: CASSSTGPTEAFF. CDR3 bases: TGTGCCAGCAGCTCAACAGGGCCCACTGAAGCTTTCTTT. The chain uses TRBV7-3 and TRBJ1-1; a possible D gene is TRBD1 (6 bases). V was pared by 4 bases and J by 4 bases, with 10 bases between. The V gene's germline CDR1 is SGHTA and CDR2 FQGTGA. The CDR3 length is 13 residues.

The rearrangement links TRBV28 to TRBJ2-7, with TRBD2 matching 8 bases. The length of the CDR3 is 15 residues. CDR1 and CDR2 (germline): MDHEN, SYDVKM. The junction had 8 bases not matched to a gene; V was cut back by 5 bases and J by 2 bases. The CDR3 DNA sequence: TGTGCCAGCAGTGTAGCGGGAAAGGGGGCCTACGAGCAGTACTTC. It codes for CASSVAGKGAYEQYF.

The chain uses TRBV20-1 and TRBJ2-7; unclear D gene. V gave up 2 bases and J gave up 0 bases, with 5 bases separating them. Germline V gene data show CDR1 as DFQATT and CDR2 as SNEGSKA (reference sequence). The CDR3 totals 12 residues. The CDR3 loop reads CSARRSSYEQYF. The CDR3, as DNA: TGCAGTGCTAGACGGAGCTCCTACGAGCAGTACTTC.

Only a few counts were recorded for this clonotype. The chain is built from TRBV5-5 and TRBJ1-2; D call uncertain. V lost 4 bases to trimming and J lost 0 bases, with 16 bases between them. CDR1 is SGHKS and CDR2 is YYEKEE in the germline V gene (reference sequence). The CDR3 length is 16 residues. For the CDR3, the DNA is TGTGCCAGCAGCCCACGGATGGGAACGGCTAACTATGGCTACACCTTC. The encoded protein is CASSPRMGTANYGYTF.

V and J are TRBV12-3 or TRBV12-4 and TRBJ2-3; 9 bases line up with TRBD2. V lost 3 bases to trimming and J lost 3 bases; unmatched junction nucleotides: 4. This CDR3 has 15 residues. The CDR3 DNA is TGTGCCAGCAGTTTCGGCGCGGGGGGGACAGATACGCAGTATTTT. This encodes CASSFGAGGTDTQYF.

This clonotype has only a few counts. V is TRBV12-3 or TRBV12-4 and J is TRBJ1-1; no clear D gene. The CDR3 is 16 residues long. Trimming took 5 bases from V and 8 from J, leaving 24 bases between them. The CDR3 coding sequence is TGTGCCAGCAGTCTGTGGACGACGGGTGGTTCGTCAGAAGCTTTCTTT. It encodes CASSLWTTGGSSEAFF.

This clonotype was counted between two and nine times. This chain links TRBV7-2 with TRBJ2-7, with D unresolved. Germline loops: CDR1 SGHTA, CDR2 FQGNSA. The CDR3 sequence is 15 residues long. Trimming cost V 0 bases and J 2 bases, with 11 bases left between them. CDR3 DNA: TGTGCCAGCAGCTTAGCCGCAGGAACAACCTACGAGCAGTACTTC. Translation gives CASSLAAGTTYEQYF.

This clonotype came up a few times. The genes are TRBV12-3 or TRBV12-4 and TRBJ1-1; no clear D. The CDR3 extends over 12 amino acids. The germline V and J ends were trimmed by 3 bases and 6 bases, with 8 bases remaining between them. The CDR3 loop is CASSFSFSEAFF. In DNA, the CDR3 is TGTGCCAGCAGTTTTTCGTTTTCTGAAGCTTTCTTT.

J is TRBJ2-1 and V is TRBV2; 7 positions agree with TRBD1. Germline-derived CDR1 and CDR2 are SNHLY and FYNNEI. CDR3 size: 16 residues. The V segment lost 6 bases and the J segment 2 bases; nucleotides outside the gene matches: 10. The CDR3 bases are TGTGCCAGCAGCCTCGGACAGGTCCCCGCCTACAATGAGCAGTTCTTC. Its protein product is CASSLGQVPAYNEQFF.

At least ten counts were recorded for this clonotype. The chain has TRBV20-1 and TRBJ2-1; D is uncertain. The CDR3 has 15 amino acids. The V end was cut by 3 bases, the J end by 4 bases, with 16 bases between. CDR1 and CDR2 (germline): DFQATT, SNEGSKA (reference sequence). CDR3 sequence (DNA): TGCAGTGCTAGTGGAACGCCTACTCTATACAATGAGCAGTTCTTC. Translation gives CSASGTPTLYNEQFF.

This clonotype was observed a handful of times. The CDR3 sequence is CASSLEMTGTSGRRISYEQYF. The CDR3, as DNA: TGTGCCAGCAGCTTAGAAATGACGGGGACTAGCGGGAGGCGCATCTCCTACGAGCAGTACTTC. The chain combines TRBV11-2 with TRBJ2-7; 15 nucleotides agree with TRBD2. V lost 0 bases to trimming and J lost 0 bases; unmatched junction nucleotides: 12. The CDR3 covers 21 residues. The V gene's germline CDR1 is SGHAT and CDR2 FQNNGV.

The sample holds many counts of this clonotype. The chain has TRBV12-3 or TRBV12-4 and TRBJ2-5; D may be TRBD1 (6 bases). The CDR3 loop spans 13 amino acids. The germline V and J ends were trimmed by 4 bases and 1 base, with 7 bases remaining between them. Written as DNA, the CDR3 is TGTGCCAGCAGTTGGGGGCTCCAAGAGACCCAGTACTTC. As protein: CASSWGLQETQYF.